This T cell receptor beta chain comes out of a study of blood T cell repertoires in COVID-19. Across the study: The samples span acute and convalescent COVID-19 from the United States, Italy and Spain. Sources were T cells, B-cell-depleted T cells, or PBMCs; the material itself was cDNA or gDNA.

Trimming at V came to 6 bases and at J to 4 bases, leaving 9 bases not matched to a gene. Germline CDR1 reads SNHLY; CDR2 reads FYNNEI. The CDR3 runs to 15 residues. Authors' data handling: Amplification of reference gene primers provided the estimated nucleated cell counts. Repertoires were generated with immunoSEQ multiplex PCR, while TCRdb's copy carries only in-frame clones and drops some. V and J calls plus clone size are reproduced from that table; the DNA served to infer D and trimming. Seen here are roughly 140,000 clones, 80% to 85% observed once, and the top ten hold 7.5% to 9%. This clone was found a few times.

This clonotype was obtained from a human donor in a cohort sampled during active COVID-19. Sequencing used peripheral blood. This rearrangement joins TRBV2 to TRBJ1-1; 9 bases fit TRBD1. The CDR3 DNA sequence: TGTGCCAGCAGGGTACAGGGGGCGGGTGGCACTGAAGCTTTCTTT. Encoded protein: CASRVQGAGGTEAFF. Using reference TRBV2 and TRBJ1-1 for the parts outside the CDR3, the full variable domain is EPEVTQTPSHQVTQMGQEVILRCVPISNHLYFYWYRQILGQKVEFLVSFYNNEISEKSEIFDDQFSVERPDGSNFTLKIRSTKLEDSAMYFCASRVQGAGGTEAFFGQGTRLTVV.